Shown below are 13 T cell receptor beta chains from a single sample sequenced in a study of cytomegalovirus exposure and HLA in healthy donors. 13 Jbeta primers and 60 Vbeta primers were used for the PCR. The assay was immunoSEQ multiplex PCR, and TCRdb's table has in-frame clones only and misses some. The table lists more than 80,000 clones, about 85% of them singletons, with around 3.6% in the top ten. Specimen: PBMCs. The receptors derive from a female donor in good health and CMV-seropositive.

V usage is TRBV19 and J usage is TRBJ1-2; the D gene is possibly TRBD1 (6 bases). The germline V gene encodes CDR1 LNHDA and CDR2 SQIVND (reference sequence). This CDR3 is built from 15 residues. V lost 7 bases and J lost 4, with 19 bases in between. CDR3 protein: CASTGQRGNFYGYTF. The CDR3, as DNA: TGTGCCAGTACTGGGCAAAGGGGGAACTTCTATGGCTACACCTTC.

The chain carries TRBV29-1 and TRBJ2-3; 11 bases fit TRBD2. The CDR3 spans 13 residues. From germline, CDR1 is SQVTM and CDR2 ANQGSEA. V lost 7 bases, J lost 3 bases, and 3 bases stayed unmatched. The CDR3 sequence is CSGIAGGTDTQYF. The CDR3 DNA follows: TGCAGCGGAATAGCGGGAGGGACAGATACGCAGTATTTT.

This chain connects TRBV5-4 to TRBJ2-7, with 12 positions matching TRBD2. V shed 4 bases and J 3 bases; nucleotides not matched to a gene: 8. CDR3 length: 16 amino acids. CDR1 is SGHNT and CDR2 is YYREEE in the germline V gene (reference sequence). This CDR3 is CASSTRTSGENYEQYF. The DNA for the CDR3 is TGTGCCAGCAGCACAAGGACTAGCGGGGAGAACTACGAGCAGTACTTC.

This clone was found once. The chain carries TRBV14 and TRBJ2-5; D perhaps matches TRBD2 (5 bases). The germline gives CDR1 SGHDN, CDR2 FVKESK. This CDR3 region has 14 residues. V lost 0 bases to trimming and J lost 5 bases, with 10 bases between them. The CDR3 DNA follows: TGTGCCAGCAGCCAAGATCTTAGAGGGGAGACCCAGTACTTC. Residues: CASSQDLRGETQYF.

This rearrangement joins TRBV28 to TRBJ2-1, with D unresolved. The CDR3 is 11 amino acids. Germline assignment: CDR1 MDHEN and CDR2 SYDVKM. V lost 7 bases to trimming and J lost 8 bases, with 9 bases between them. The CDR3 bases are TGTGCCAGCATTAGCACTTATGAGCAGTTCTTC. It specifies CASISTYEQFF.

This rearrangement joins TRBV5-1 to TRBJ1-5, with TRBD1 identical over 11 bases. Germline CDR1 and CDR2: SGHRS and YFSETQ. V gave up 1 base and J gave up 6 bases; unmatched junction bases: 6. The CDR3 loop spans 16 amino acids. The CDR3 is CASSLSRDRGGQPQHF. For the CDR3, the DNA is TGCGCCAGCAGCTTGTCACGGGACAGGGGGGGTCAGCCCCAGCATTTT. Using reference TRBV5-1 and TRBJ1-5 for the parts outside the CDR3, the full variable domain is KAGVTQTPRYLIKTRGQQVTLSCSPISGHRSVSWYQQTPGQGLQFLFEYFSETQRNKGNFPGRFSGRQFSNSRSEMNVSTLELGDSALYLCASSLSRDRGGQPQHFGDGTRLSIL.

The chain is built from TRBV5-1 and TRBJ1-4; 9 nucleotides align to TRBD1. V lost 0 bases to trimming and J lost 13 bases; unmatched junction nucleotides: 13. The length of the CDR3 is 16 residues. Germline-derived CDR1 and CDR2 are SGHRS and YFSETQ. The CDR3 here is CASSLDTGQGVRGLFF. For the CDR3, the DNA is TGCGCCAGCAGCTTGGACACGGGACAGGGTGTCCGAGGACTGTTTTTT.

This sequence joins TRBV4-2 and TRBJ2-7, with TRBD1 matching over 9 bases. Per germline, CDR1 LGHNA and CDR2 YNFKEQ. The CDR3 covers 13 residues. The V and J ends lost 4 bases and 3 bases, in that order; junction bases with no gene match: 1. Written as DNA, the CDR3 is TGTGCCAGCAGCCGGGGACAGGGCTACGAGCAGTACTTC. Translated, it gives CASSRGQGYEQYF.

The DNA of the CDR3 is TGTGCCAGCAGCCAAGATTCTTCCAGGGGGCTTGAGCAGTTCTTC. This translates into CASSQDSSRGLEQFF. The chain has TRBV4-2 and TRBJ2-1, with 8 nucleotides matching TRBD1. Germline lookup yields CDR1 LGHNA and CDR2 YNFKEQ. J was trimmed by 9 bases and V by 0 bases; bases with no gene match: 7. This CDR3 is built from 15 residues.

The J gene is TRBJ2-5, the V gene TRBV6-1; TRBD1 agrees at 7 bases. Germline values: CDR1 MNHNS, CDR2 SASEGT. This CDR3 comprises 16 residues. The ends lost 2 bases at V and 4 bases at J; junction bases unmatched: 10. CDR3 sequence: CASSESEGAGGETQYF. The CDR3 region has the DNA TGTGCCAGCAGTGAATCCGAGGGGGCCGGAGGAGAGACCCAGTACTTC.

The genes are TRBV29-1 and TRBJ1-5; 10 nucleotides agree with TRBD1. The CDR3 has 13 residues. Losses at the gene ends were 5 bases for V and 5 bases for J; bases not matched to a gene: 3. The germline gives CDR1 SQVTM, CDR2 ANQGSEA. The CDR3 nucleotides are TGCAGCGTTACCGGGACAGGGGATCAGCCCCAGCATTTT. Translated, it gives CSVTGTGDQPQHF.

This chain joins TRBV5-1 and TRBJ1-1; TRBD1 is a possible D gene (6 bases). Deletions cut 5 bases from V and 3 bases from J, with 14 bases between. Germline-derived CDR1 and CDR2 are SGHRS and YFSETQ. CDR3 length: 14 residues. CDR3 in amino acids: CASRNVRTDTEAFF. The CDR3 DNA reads TGCGCCAGCAGAAACGTTAGGACAGACACTGAAGCTTTCTTT.

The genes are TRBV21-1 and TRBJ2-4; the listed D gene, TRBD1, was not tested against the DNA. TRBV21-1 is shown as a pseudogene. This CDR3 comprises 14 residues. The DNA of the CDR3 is TGTGCCAGCAGCAACCACACAACCAAAAACATTCAGTACTTC. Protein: CASSNHTTKNIQYF.